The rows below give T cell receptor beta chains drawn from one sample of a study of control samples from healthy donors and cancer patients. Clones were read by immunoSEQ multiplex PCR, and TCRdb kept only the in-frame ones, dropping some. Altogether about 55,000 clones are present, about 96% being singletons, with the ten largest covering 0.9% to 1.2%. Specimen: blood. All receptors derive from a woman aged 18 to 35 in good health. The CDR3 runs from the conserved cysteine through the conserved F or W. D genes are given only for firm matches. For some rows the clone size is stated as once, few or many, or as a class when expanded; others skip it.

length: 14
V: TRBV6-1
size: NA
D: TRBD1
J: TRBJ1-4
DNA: TGTGCCAGCAGTGACCACGGGACAGGAGGTAAACTGTTTTTT
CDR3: CASSDHGTGGKLFF

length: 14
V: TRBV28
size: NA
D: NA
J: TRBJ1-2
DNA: TGTGCCAGCAGTTTTGGCCACCTTGTCTATGGCTACACCTTC
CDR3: CASSFGHLVYGYTF

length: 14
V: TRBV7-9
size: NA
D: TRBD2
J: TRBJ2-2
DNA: TGTGCCAGCAGCTTGACTAGCTCGGCCGGGGAGCTGTTTTTT
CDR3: CASSLTSSAGELFF

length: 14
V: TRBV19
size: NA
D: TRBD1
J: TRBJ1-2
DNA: TGTGCCAGTAGTACCGCGGGGACAGGGTATGGCTACACCTTC
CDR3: CASSTAGTGYGYTF

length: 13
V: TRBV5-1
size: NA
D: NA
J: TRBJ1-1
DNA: TGCGCCAGCAGCTTGAGGGGGGGCACTGAAGCTTTCTTT
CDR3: CASSLRGGTEAFF

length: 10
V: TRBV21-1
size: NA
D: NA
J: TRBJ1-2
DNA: TGTGCCAGCCAGAACTATGGCTACACCTTC
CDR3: CASQNYGYTF

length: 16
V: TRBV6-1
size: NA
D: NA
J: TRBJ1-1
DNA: TGTGCCAGCAGTGAAGGTCTGGGAGGGTTGAACACTGAAGCTTTCTTT
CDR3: CASSEGLGGLNTEAFF

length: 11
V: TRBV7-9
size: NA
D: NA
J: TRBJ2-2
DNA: TGTGCCAGCAGCGGTCCCGGGGAGCTGTTTTTT
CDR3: CASSGPGELFF

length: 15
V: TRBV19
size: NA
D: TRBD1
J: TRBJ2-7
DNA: TGTGCCAGTAGTATTGGACAGGGATGGTCCTACGAGCAGTACTTC
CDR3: CASSIGQGWSYEQYF

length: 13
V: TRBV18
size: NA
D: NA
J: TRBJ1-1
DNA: TGTGCCAGCTCACCGGCGGGAAACACTGAAGCTTTCTTT
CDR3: CASSPAGNTEAFF

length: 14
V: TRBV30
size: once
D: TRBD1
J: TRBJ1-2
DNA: TGTGCCTGGAAAAACAGGGGAACTAACTATGGCTACACCTTC
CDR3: CAWKNRGTNYGYTF